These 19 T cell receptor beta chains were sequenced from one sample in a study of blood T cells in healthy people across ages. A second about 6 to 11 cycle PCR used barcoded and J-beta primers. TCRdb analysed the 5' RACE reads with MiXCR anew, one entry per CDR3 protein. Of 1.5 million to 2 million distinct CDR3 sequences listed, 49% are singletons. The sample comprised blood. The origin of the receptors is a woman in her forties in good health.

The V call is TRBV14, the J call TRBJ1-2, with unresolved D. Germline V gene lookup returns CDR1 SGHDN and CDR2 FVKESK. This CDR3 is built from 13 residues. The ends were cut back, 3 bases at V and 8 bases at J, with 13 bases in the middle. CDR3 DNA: TGTGCCAGCAGCCAGGAGGGAGACGGCGGCTACACCTTC. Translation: CASSQEGDGGYTF.

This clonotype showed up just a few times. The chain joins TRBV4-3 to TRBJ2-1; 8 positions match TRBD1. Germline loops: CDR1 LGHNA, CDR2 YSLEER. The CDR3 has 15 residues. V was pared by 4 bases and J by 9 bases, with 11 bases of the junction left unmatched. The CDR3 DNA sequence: TGCGCCAGCAGCCTTGGGACAGGAACTGAGAGTGAGCAGTTCTTC. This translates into CASSLGTGTESEQFF.

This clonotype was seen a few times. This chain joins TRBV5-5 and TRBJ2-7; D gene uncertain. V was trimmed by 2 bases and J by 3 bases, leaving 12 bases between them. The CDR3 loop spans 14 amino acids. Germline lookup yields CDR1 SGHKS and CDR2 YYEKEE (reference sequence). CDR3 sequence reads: CASSFAQADYEQYF. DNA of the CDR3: TGTGCCAGCAGCTTTGCCCAGGCAGACTACGAGCAGTACTTC.

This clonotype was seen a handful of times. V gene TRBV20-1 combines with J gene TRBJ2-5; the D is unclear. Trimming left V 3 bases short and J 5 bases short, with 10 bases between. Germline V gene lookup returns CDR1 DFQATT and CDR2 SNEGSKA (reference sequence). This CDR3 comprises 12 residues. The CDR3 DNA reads TGCAGTGCTAGGCAAAACCTTGAGACCCAGTACTTC. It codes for CSARQNLETQYF.

CDR3 residues: CASRPDRSAQPQHF. As DNA, the CDR3 is TGTGCCAGCAGACCGGACAGGTCGGCTCAGCCCCAGCATTTT. The rearrangement uses TRBV12-3 or TRBV12-4 and TRBJ1-5, with 7 bases aligning to TRBD1. The CDR3 contains 14 residues. V lost 6 bases to trimming and J lost 6 bases; unmatched junction nucleotides: 8.

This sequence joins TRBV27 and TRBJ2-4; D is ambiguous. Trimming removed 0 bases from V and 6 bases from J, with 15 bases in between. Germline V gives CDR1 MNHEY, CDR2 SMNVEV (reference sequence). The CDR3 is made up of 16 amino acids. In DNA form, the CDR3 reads TGTGCCAGCAGTTTATCAGTTCCGGGCCCCCCAAACATTCAGTACTTC. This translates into CASSLSVPGPPNIQYF.

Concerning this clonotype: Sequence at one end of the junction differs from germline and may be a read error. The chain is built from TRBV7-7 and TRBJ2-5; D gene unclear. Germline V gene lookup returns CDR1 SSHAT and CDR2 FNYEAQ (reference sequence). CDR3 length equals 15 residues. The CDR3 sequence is CASSQVDRSQETQYF. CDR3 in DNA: TGTGCTAGCAGCCAGGTCGACCGGAGCCAAGAGACCCAGTACTTC.

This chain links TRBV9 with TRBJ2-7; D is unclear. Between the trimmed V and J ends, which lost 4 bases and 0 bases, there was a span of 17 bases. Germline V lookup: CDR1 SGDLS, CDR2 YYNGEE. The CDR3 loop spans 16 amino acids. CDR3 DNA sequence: TGTGCCAGCAGCCCGAGGACCGTCTTTGGCTCCTACGAGCAGTACTTC. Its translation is CASSPRTVFGSYEQYF.

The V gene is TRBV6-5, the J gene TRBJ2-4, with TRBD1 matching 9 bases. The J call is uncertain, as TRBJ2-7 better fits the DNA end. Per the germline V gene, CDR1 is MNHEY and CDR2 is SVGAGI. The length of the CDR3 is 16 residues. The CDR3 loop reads CASSSPTGGLRPEQYF. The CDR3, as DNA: TGTGCCAGCAGTTCTCCTACAGGGGGCTTACGACCCGAGCAGTACTTC.

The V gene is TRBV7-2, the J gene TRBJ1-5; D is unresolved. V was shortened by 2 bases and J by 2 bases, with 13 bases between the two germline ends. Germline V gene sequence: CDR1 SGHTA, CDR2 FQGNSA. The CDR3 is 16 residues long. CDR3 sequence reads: CASSLTWNGGNQPQHF. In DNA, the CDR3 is TGTGCCAGCAGCTTAACCTGGAACGGTGGCAATCAGCCCCAGCATTTT.

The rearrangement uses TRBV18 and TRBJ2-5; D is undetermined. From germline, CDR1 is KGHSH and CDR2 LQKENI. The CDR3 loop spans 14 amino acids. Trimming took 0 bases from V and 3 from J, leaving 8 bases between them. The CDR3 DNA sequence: TGTGCCAGCTCACCACCGTTACGGAAAGAGACCCAGTACTTC. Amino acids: CASSPPLRKETQYF. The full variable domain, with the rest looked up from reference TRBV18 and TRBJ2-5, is NAGVMQNPRHLVRRRGQEARLRCSPMKGHSHVYWYRQLPEEGLKFMVYLQKENIIDESGMPKERFSAEFPKEGPSILRIQQVVRGDSAAYFCASSPPLRKETQYFGPGTRLLVL.

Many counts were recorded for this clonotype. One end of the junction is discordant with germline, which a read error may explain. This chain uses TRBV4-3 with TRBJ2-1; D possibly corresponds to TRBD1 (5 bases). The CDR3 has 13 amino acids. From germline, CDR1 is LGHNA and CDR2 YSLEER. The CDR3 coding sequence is TGTGCCAGCAGCCAAGGGGCCTACAATGAGCAGTTCTTC. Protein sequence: CASSQGAYNEQFF.

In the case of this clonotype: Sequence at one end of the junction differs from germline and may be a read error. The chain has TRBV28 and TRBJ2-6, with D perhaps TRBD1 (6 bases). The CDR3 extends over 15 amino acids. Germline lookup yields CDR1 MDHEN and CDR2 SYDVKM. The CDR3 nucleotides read TGTGCCAGCAGTTTAACAGGGTCTGGGGCCGACGTCCTGACTTTC. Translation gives CASSLTGSGADVLTF.

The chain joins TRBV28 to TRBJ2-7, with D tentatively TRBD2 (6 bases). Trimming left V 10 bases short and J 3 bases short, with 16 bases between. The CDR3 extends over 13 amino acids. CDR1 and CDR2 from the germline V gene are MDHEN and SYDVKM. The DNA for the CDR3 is TGTGCCACCTCTACGGGCGGGGTCTACGAGCAGTACTTC. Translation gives CATSTGGVYEQYF.

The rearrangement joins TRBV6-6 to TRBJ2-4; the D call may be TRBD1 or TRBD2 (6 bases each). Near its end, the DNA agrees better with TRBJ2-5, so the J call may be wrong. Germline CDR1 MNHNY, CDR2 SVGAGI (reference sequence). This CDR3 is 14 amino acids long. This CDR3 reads CASSSPGADGTQYF. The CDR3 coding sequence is TGTGCCAGCAGTTCCCCGGGGGCAGATGGGACCCAGTACTTC.

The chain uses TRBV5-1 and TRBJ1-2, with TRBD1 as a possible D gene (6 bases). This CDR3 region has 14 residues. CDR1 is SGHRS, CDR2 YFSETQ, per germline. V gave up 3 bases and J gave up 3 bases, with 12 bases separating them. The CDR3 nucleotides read TGCGCCAGCAGCTCATACAGGGATGACTATGGCTACACCTTC. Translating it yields CASSSYRDDYGYTF.

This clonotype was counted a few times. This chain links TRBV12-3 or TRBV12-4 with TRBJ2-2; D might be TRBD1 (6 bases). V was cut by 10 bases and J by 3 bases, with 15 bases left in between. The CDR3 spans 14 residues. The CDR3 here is CATPGGWDTGELFF. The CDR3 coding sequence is TGTGCCACTCCTGGGGGCTGGGACACCGGGGAGCTGTTTTTT.

CDR3 region: CASSLWLSLQGMGETQYF. Written as DNA, the CDR3 is TGTGCCAGCAGCTTATGGCTCTCCTTGCAGGGGATGGGGGAGACCCAGTACTTC. This rearrangement joins TRBV7-6 to TRBJ2-5; D may be TRBD1 (6 bases). Germline CDR1 and CDR2: SGHVS and FNYEAQ. V gave up 2 bases and J gave up 5 bases, with 24 bases separating them. The CDR3 consists of 18 residues.

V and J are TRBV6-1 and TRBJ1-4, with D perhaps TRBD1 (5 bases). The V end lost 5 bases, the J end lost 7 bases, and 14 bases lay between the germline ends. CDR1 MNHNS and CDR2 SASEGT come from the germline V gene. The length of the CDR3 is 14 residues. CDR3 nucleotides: TGTGCCAGCAGTTGGGGGACCCAGCCTGAAAAACTGTTTTTT. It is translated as CASSWGTQPEKLFF.